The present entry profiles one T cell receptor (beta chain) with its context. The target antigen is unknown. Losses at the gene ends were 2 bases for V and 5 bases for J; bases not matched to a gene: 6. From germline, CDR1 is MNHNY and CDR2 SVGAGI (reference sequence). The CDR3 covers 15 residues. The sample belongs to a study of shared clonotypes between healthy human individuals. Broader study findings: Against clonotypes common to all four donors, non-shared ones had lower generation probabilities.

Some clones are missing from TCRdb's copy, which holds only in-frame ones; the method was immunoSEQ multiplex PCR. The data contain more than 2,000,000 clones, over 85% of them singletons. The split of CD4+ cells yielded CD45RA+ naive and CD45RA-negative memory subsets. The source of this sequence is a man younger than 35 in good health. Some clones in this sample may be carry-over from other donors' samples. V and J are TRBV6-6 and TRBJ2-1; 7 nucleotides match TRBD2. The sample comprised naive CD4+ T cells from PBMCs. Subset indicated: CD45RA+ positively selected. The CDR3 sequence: CASSYGRGFNNEQFF. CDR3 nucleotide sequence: TGTGCCAGCAGTTACGGGCGGGGGTTTAACAATGAGCAGTTCTTC.